This TCR beta chain derives from a study of early T cells in non-severe SARS-CoV-2 infection. This clonotype appeared many times. Via MiXCR, TCRdb re-called the 5' RACE reads, giving one row per CDR3 protein. The profile shows some 57,000 distinct CDR3 sequences, 9.3% of them singletons. Trimming left V 3 bases short and J 3 bases short, with 2 bases between. The CDR3 is made up of 11 amino acids. CDR1 is SGHDN, CDR2 FVKESK, per germline. The chain recombines TRBV14 with TRBJ2-5; D call uncertain. The TCR comes from an adult who was a healthcare worker with PCR-confirmed SARS-CoV-2 infection or an uninfected control (not recorded which). Sequenced sample: whole blood. CDR3 DNA sequence: TGTGCCAGCAGCCACGAAGAGACCCAGTACTTC. Translated, it gives CASSHEETQYF.